This TCR beta chain stems from a study of blood T cell repertoires in COVID-19 (dated by TCRdb to 2020 to 2021). With regard to the full study: Samples from collaborators originated in the United States, Italy and Spain and spanned both the acute and convalescent phases of COVID-19. The material from the prospective study consisted of cDNA or gDNA derived from T cells, B-cell-depleted T cells, or PBMCs. Deeply sampled blood TCRbeta repertoires from subjects exposed to, actively infected with, or recovered from COVID-19 were included in the dataset. A freely available public database, intended as a resource for researchers studying the immune response to SARS-CoV-2, is where the repertoires were released. The samples were drawn from the first 160 participants of the ongoing ImmuneRACE study and from over 950 subjects provided by 6 global collaborators. The sample metadata nearly always contained a de-identified subject ID, COVID-19 status, age in years and sex. Where available, HLA class I and class II types were obtained from metadata supplied by the sample provider rather than from assay-based typing.

From the cysteine through the phenylalanine, the CDR3 covers 14 amino acids. Left in the record is the CDR3 DNA by itself, 42 bases read in frame from the first base. Reading the germline V gene (reference sequence) gives CDR1 LGHDT and CDR2 YNNKEL. V sheds 3 bases and J sheds 5 bases, leaving 14 bases between their ends. TCRbeta CDR3 regions were amplified from genomic DNA by means of the immunoSEQ Assay, a bias-controlled multiplex PCR. On the authors' methods: The number of nucleated cells in each sample was estimated by amplification of reference gene primers within the assay. Sequence reads were collapsed and filtered to measure the absolute abundance of every unique TCRbeta CDR3 rearrangement. Productive Simpson clonality was computed per sample as the square root of Simpson's diversity index over productive rearrangements. TCRdb holds this immuneACCESS table with in-frame rearrangements only. Some clones are missing; in checked studies, unresolved V genes explain under half, and the rest has no known cause. V, J and clone size were drawn from that table, and D and trimming were deduced from the DNA. The sample records 150,000 to 200,000 clones, 84% of which are singletons. The ten largest clones take up about 3.3% of the sample.

In the prospective study, participants were about 18 to 89 years old, resided in around 25 geographic areas of the United States, and were enrolled through a virtual design. Cohort assignment in the prospective study relied on participant-reported clinical history from a screening survey and a study questionnaire. Exposed participants were defined as having been in contact with someone with a PCR-confirmed or clinician-diagnosed COVID-19 case within 2 weeks of study entry. Each participant in the prospective study had whole blood, serum and a nasopharyngeal or oropharyngeal swab collected by mobile phlebotomists. Over an approximately 2-month period, participants in the prospective study had the option of providing additional blood draws and questionnaires. Blood samples from the prospective study were shipped frozen or at room temperature prior to DNA extraction. Paper-wide results and their limitations: The quantity of clinical and demographic metadata differed by source and by participant and was supplied without curation.

As for this clone: Its antigen has not been determined. No much larger clonotype is one base removed from it; base qualities were not supplied.

The sequence is built from TRBV3-1 (or the pseudogene TRBV3-2) and TRBJ2-7; possibly the D gene is TRBD1, per 5 matching bases. This clonotype originated in a woman aged 30 to 39 who had been exposed to COVID-19. The sample taken for sequencing was PBMCs or T cells enriched from blood (not recorded which). The DNA sequence is TGTGCCAGCAGCCAGCCGACAGCGAATCACGAGCAGTACTTC. Its amino acids are CASSQPTANHEQYF.